This entry features one TCR beta chain sequence. Its antigen is still unknown. The source of the sample is a study of T-cell memory formation after mild COVID-19. The V end lost 3 bases, the J end lost 5 bases, and 13 bases lay between the germline ends. This CDR3 is 13 amino acids long. Per germline, CDR1 SQVTM and CDR2 ANQGSEA. Whole-study findings and limits: What remained unconfirmed was the SARS-CoV-2 specificity of second-wave clones peaking on day 37.

MiXCR, applied by TCRdb to the 5' RACE reads, yields one record per CDR3 protein. The table records 350,000 to 550,000 distinct CDR3 sequences, about a sixth of them present only once. This receptor was identified in a man aged 18 to 30 who had mild COVID-19 (a few samples of this study predate the infection). Cell type and time point are not known. The V call is TRBV29-1, the J call TRBJ2-5, with D maybe TRBD1 (6 bases). Sequenced input: PBMCs or a T cell subset sorted from them (not recorded which). CDR3 in amino acids: CSVDVGAGETQYF. In DNA, the CDR3 is TGCAGCGTTGATGTGGGGGCCGGGGAGACCCAGTACTTC.